This T cell receptor (beta chain) was identified during a study of metastatic and nonmetastatic thyroid tumors. Thyroid surgery was performed in patients who had received no treatment beforehand. Germline CDR1 reads LGHDT; CDR2 reads YNNKEL (reference sequence). V lost 4 bases and J lost 1, with 10 bases in between. The CDR3 extends over 14 amino acids. Original methodology: Between-group CDR3 differences, defined by clinicopathological status, yielded a distant-metastasis classifier for papillary thyroid cancer. TCRdb re-processed the PCR reads through MiXCR. The V and J calls shown here were made by TCRdb, not taken from the authors' results. Of about 34,000 clones listed, about a third are singletons.

The V gene is TRBV3-1, the J gene TRBJ1-1, with unresolved D. The sequencing sample was made of tumor tissue. The sequence was obtained from a female donor with papillary thyroid cancer or a benign thyroid nodule (not recorded which). Some clones in this sample may be carry-over from other donors' samples. The CDR3, as DNA: TGTGCCAGCAGCCCCCGGGCCTCGAACACTGAAGCTTTCTTT. Encoded protein: CASSPRASNTEAFF.